The T cell receptor beta chain under discussion was sequenced for a study of response to subunit inactivated influenza vaccine. Germline loops: CDR1 MNHNS, CDR2 SASEGT. V lost 1 base, J lost 5 bases, and 20 bases lay in between. This CDR3 is 17 amino acids long. TCRdb reanalysed the RT-PCR reads using MiXCR and keeps one entry per CDR3 protein. This sample has about 570,000 distinct CDR3 sequences, with around 10% found just once. A further study also used this sample, focusing on T cells expressing NK-cell markers. That paper states: Production of TCR beta cDNA relied on 5'RACE template switching with UMIs. According to the study, TCR beta repertoires originated from sorted CD3+CD56+NKG2C+, CD3+CD56+NKG2C- and CD3+CD56-NKG2C+ T cells. Where a handful of donors were concerned, these clonotypes also led the CD3+CD56-NKG2C+ fraction.

Sequenced material: PBMCs from blood, taken on the day of vaccination. This sequence originates from a man between 45 and 60 years old who received an inactivated influenza vaccine. The rearrangement links TRBV6-1 to TRBJ2-5; D might be TRBD2 (7 bases). In nucleotides, the CDR3 is TGTGCCAGCAGTGAAGGCGCCTTTGCGGGGGCAGGGGAGACCCAGTACTTC. Amino acid sequence: CASSEGAFAGAGETQYF.